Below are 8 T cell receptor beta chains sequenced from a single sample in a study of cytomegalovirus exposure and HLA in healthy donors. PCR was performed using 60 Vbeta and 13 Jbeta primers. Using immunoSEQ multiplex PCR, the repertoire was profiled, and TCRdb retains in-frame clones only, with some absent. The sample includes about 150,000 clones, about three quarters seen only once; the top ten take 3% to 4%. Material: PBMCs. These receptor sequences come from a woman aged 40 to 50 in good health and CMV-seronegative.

CDR3 sequence: CASSPYSSGNYGYTF. The DNA of the CDR3 is TGTGCCAGCAGCCCTTATTCCTCGGGGAACTATGGCTACACCTTC. The rearrangement joins TRBV11-2 to TRBJ1-2; D call uncertain. The CDR3 covers 15 residues. CDR1 is SGHAT, CDR2 FQNNGV, per germline. The ends were cut back, 5 bases at V and 2 bases at J, with 15 bases in the middle.

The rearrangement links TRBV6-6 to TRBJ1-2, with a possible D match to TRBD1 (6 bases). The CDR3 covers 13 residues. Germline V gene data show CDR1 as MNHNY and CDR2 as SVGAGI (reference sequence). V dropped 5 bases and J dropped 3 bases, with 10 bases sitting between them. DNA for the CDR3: TGTGCCAGCAGTATGGCAGGGGACTATGGCTACACCTTC. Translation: CASSMAGDYGYTF.

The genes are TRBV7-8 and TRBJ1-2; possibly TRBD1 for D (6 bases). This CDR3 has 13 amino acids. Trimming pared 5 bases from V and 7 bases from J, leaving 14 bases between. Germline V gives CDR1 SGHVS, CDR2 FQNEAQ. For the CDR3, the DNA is TGTGCCAGCAGCAAGCGCTTAGGGGGTGGCTACACCTTC. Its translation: CASSKRLGGGYTF.

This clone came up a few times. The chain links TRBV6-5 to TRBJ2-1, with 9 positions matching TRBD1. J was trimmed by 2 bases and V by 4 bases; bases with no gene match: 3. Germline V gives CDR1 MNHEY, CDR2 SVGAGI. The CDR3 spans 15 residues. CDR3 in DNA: TGTGCCAGCAGTTCGACAGGGGGGGCCTACAATGAGCAGTTCTTC. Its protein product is CASSSTGGAYNEQFF.

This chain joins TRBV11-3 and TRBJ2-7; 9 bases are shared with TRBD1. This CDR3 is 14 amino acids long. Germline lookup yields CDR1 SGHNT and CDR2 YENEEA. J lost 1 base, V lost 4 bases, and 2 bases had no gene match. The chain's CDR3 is CASSWTGESYEQYF. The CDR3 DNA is TGTGCCAGCAGCTGGACAGGGGAGTCCTACGAGCAGTACTTC.

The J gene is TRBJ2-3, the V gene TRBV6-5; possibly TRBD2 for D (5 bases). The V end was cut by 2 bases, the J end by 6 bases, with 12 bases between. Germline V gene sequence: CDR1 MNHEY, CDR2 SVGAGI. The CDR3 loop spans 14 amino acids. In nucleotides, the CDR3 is TGTGCCAGCAGTTACCAGTCGGGGATGGATACGCAGTATTTT. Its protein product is CASSYQSGMDTQYF.

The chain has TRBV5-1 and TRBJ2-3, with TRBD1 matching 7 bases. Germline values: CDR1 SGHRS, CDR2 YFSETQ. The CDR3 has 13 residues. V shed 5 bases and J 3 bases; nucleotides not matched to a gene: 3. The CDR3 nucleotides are TGCGCCAGCAGTAAACAGGGGACAGATACGCAGTATTTT. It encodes CASSKQGTDTQYF. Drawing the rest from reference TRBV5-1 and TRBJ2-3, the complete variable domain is KAGVTQTPRYLIKTRGQQVTLSCSPISGHRSVSWYQQTPGQGLQFLFEYFSETQRNKGNFPGRFSGRQFSNSRSEMNVSTLELGDSALYLCASSKQGTDTQYFGPGTRLTVL.

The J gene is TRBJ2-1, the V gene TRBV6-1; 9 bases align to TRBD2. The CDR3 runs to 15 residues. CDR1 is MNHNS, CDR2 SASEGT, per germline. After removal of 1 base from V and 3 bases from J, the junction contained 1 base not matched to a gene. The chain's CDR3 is CASSEGTSDYNEQFF. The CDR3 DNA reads TGTGCCAGCAGTGAAGGGACTAGCGACTACAATGAGCAGTTCTTC.